A single T cell receptor (beta chain) is shown here with its context. The data belong to a study of OX40 agonist ivuxolimab in advanced cancers. The germline CDR1 and CDR2 sequences are MNHEY and SVGAGI. Deletions cut 5 bases from V and 2 bases from J, with 13 bases between. CDR3 length: 14 amino acids. Sequencing was performed with immunoSEQ multiplex PCR; in TCRdb, only in-frame clones are kept and a portion is missing. The sample includes about 73,000 clones, about 89% of them seen just once. Sequences were derived from CD4+ or CD8+ T cells sorted from blood, sampled in a trial of the OX40 agonist ivuxolimab. The chain employs TRBV6-5 and TRBJ2-7, with D possibly being TRBD1 (6 bases). This receptor was identified in an adult with an advanced solid tumor such as melanoma, head and neck, liver or kidney cancer. The DNA of the CDR3 is TGTGCCAGCAGTACAGGGAGCCCCCCCTACGAGCAGTACTTC. Its translation: CASSTGSPPYEQYF.